This T cell receptor beta chain emerged from a study of tumor and adjacent non-tumor tissue in lung cancer. Across the study: The cohort had 12 adenocarcinoma, a couple of squamous cell and 1 small cell patients. Study-wide results and limits: Significantly higher TCR diversity was found in tumor than normal lung.

This clonotype was recorded once. Its target is unknown. This sample's RNA came from whole unsorted tissue. Between August and November 2014, newly diagnosed, chemotherapy-naive lung cancer patients underwent thoracic surgery in China. This CDR3 contains 14 residues. The germline V gene has CDR1 DFQATT and CDR2 SNEGSKA (reference sequence). With V trimmed by 3 bases and J by 9 bases, 8 bases remained unmatched. TCRbeta libraries were built with three rounds of nested PCR, modified from ARM-PCR. TCRdb called the multiplex PCR reads again in MiXCR, with one record for every CDR3 protein. The data hold just over 200,000 distinct CDR3 sequences, with 60% to 85% observed a single time.

The sequence derives from a man aged 55-75 years with non-small cell lung cancer. Sample: lung tumor tissue. V is TRBV20-1 and J is TRBJ1-6; 7 bases agree with TRBD1. The CDR3 DNA sequence: TGCAGTGCTAGCCTTGACAGGGTCAGTTCACCCCTCCACTTT. Amino acid sequence: CSASLDRVSSPLHF.